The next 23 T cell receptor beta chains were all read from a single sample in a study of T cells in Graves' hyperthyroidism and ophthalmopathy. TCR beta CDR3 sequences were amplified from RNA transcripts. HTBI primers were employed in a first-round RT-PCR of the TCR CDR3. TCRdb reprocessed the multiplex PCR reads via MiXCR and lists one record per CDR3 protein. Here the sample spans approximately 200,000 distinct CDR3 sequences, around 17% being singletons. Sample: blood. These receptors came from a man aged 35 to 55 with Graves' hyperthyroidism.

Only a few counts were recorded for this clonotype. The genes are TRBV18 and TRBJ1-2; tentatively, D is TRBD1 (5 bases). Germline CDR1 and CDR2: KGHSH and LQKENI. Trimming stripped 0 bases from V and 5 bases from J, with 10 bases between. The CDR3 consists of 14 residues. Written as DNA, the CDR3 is TGTGCCAGCTCACCACCGACAGTCACTTATGGCTACACCTTC. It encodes CASSPPTVTYGYTF.

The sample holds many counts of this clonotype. The CDR3 DNA reads as TGTGCCAGCAGTTCTCCACAGGGGCTCCAAGAGACCCAGTACTTC. Translating gives CASSSPQGLQETQYF. The chain uses TRBV28 and TRBJ2-5, with 7 positions matching TRBD1. Germline lookup yields CDR1 MDHEN and CDR2 SYDVKM. The junction had 6 bases not matched to a gene; V was cut back by 4 bases and J by 1 base. The CDR3 is 15 residues long.

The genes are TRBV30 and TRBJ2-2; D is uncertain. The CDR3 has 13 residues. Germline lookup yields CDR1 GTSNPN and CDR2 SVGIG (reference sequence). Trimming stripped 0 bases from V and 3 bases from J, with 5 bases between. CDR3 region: CAWSVLHTGELFF. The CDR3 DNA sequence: TGTGCCTGGAGTGTCCTCCACACCGGGGAGCTGTTTTTT.

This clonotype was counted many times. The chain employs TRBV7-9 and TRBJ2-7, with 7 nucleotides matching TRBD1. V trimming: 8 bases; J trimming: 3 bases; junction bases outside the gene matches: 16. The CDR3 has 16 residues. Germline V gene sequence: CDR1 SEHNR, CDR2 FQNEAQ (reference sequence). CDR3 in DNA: TGTGCCAGCCCAATCCGGGACAGAATCGATTTCTACGAGCAGTACTTC. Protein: CASPIRDRIDFYEQYF. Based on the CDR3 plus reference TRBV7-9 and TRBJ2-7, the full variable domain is DTGVSQNPRHKITKRGQNVTFRCDPISEHNRLYWYRQTLGQGPEFLTYFQNEAQLEKSRLLSDRFSAERPKGSFSTLEIQRTEQGDSAMYLCASPIRDRIDFYEQYFGPGTRLTVT.

The CDR3 DNA reads as TGCGCCAGCAGCCTCAACAAGTCTGGGGCCAACGTCCTGACTTTC. Translated: CASSLNKSGANVLTF. The J gene is TRBJ2-6, the V gene TRBV5-1; D gene ambiguous. The CDR3 runs 15 residues. Germline CDR1 is SGHRS and CDR2 is YFSETQ. V was cut by 4 bases and J by 1 base, with 9 bases left in between.

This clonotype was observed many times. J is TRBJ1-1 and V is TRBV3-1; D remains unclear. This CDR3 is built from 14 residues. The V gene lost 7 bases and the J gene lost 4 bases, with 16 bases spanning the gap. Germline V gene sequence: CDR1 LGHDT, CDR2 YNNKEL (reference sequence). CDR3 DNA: TGTGCCAGCACCGAAATCCCCACTAGCACTGAAGCTTTCTTT. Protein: CASTEIPTSTEAFF.

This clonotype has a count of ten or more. The CDR3 DNA reads TGCAGTGCTTCCCGGCCCCCGGGGACTGAAGCTTTCTTT. It translates to CSASRPPGTEAFF. This chain uses TRBV20-1 with TRBJ1-1, with D unresolved. The germline V and J ends were trimmed by 5 bases and 5 bases, with 15 bases remaining between them. CDR3 size: 13 residues. Germline lookup yields CDR1 DFQATT and CDR2 SNEGSKA (reference sequence).

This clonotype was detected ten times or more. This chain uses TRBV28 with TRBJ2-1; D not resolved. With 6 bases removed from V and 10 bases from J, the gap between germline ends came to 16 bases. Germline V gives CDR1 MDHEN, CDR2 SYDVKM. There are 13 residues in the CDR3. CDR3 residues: CASSFGRLGEQFF. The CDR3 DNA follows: TGTGCCAGCAGCTTCGGACGTTTGGGCGAGCAGTTCTTC.

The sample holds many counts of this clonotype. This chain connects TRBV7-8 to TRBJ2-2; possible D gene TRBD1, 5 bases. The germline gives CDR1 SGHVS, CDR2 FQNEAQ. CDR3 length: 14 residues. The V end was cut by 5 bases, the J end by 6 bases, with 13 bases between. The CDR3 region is CASSPHTGPGELFF. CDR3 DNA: TGTGCCAGCAGCCCTCACACAGGCCCCGGGGAGCTGTTTTTT.

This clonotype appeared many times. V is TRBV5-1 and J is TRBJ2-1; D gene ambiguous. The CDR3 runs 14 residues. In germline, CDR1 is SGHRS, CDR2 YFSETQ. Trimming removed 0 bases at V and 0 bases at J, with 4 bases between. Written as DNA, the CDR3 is TGCGCCAGCAGCTTGGACAGCTCCTACAATGAGCAGTTCTTC. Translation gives CASSLDSSYNEQFF. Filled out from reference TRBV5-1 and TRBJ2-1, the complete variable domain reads KAGVTQTPRYLIKTRGQQVTLSCSPISGHRSVSWYQQTPGQGLQFLFEYFSETQRNKGNFPGRFSGRQFSNSRSEMNVSTLELGDSALYLCASSLDSSYNEQFFGPGTRLTVL.

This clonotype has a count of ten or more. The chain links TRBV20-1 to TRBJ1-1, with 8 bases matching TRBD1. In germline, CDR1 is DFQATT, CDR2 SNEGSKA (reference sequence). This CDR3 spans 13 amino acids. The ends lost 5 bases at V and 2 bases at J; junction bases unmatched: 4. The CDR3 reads CSALQGVNTEAFF. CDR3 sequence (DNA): TGCAGTGCTTTACAGGGGGTTAACACTGAAGCTTTCTTT.

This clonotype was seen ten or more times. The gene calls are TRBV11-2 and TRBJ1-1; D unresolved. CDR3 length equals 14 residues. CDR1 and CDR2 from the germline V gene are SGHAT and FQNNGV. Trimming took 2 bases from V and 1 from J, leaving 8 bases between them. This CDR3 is CASSLFSENTEAFF. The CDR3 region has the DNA TGTGCCAGCAGCTTATTCTCCGAGAACACTGAAGCTTTCTTT.

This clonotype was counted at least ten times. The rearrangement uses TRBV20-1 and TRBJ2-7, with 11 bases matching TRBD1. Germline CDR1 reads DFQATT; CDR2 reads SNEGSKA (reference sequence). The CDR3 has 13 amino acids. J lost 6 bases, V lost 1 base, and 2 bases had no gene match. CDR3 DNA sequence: TGCAGTGCTAGAGGGGGACAGGGGGGCGAGCAGTACTTC. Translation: CSARGGQGGEQYF.

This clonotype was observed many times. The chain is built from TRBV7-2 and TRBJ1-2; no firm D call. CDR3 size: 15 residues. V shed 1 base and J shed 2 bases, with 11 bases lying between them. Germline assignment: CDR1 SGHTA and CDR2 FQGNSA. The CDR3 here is CASSLGGRPNYGYTF. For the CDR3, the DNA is TGTGCCAGCAGCTTAGGCGGCAGGCCCAACTATGGCTACACCTTC.

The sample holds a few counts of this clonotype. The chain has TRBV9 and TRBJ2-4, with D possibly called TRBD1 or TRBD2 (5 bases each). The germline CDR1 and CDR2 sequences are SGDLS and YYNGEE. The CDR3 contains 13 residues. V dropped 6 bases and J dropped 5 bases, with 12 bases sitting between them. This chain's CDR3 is CASMRQGENIQYF. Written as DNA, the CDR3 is TGTGCCAGCATGCGCCAGGGAGAAAACATTCAGTACTTC. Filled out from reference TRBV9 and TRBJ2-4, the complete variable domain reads DSGVTQTPKHLITATGQRVTLRCSPRSGDLSVYWYQQSLDQGLQFLIQYYNGEERAKGNILERFSAQQFPDLHSELNLSSLELGDSALYFCASMRQGENIQYFGAGTRLSVL.

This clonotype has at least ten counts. The CDR3 loop reads CASSLAGTGAMETQYF. As DNA, the CDR3 is TGCGCCAGCAGCTTAGCCGGGACAGGGGCGATGGAGACCCAGTACTTC. This chain uses TRBV5-1 with TRBJ2-5, with 10 positions matching TRBD1. This CDR3 is built from 16 residues. J was trimmed by 5 bases and V by 2 bases; bases with no gene match: 9. Germline V gene data show CDR1 as SGHRS and CDR2 as YFSETQ.

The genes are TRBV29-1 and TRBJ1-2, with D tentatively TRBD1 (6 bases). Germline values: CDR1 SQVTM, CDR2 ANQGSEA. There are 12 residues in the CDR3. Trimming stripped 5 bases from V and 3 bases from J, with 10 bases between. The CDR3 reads CSVWGQDYGYTF. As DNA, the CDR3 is TGCAGCGTTTGGGGGCAGGACTATGGCTACACCTTC.

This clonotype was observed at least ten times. Written as DNA, the CDR3 is TGTGCCAGCAGCATGGGACGGACACTTGAAGCTTTCTTT. It specifies CASSMGRTLEAFF. The chain employs TRBV11-2 and TRBJ1-1, with a possible D match to TRBD1 (5 bases). Per germline, CDR1 SGHAT and CDR2 FQNNGV. CDR3 length: 13 residues. V was cut by 5 bases and J by 7 bases, with 14 bases left in between.

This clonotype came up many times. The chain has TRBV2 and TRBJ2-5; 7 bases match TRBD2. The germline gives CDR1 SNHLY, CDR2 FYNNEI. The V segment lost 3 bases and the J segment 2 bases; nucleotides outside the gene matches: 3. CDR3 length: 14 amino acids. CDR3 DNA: TGTGCCAGCAGTGATTCGCGGGGGCAAGAGACCCAGTACTTC. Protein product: CASSDSRGQETQYF.

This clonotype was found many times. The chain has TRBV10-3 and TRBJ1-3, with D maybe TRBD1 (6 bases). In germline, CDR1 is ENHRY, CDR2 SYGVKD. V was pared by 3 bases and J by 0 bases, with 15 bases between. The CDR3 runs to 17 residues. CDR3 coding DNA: TGTGCCATCAGTGACCACGACAGGACCAGCTCTGGAAACACCATATATTTT. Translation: CAISDHDRTSSGNTIYF.

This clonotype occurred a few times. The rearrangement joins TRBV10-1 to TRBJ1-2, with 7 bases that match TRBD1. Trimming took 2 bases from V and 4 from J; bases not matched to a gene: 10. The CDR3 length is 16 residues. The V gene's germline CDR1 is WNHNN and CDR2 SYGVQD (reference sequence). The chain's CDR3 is CASSERGGSRPYGYTF. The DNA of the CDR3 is TGCGCCAGCAGTGAGCGAGGGGGCAGTCGCCCCTATGGCTACACCTTC.

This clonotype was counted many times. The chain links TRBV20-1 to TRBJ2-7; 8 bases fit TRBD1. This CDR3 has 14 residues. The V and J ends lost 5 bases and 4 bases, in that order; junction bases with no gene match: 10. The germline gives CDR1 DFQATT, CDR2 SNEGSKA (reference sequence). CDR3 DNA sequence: TGCAGTGCTCGCCGGGGGACAGGATCTTACGAGCAGTACTTC. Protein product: CSARRGTGSYEQYF.

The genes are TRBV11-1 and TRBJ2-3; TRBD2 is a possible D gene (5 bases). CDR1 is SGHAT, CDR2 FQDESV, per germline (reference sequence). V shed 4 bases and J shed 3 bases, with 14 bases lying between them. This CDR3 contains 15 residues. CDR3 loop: CASSYRRTRTDTQYF. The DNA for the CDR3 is TGTGCCAGCAGCTACCGACGGACTCGGACAGATACGCAGTATTTT.